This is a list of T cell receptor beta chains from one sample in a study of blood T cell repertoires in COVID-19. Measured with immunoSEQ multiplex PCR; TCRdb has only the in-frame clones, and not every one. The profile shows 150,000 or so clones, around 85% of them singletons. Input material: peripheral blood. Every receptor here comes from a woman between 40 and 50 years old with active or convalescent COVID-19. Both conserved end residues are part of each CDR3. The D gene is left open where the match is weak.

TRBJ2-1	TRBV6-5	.	TGTGCCAGCAGTCTCAGGGTCCACAATGAGCAGTTCTTC	CASSLRVHNEQFF
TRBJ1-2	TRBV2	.	TGTGCCAGCATAGAGAGGGAAGCAGGCATAGGGTATGGCTACACCTTC	CASIEREAGIGYGYTF
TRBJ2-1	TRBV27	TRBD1	TGTGCCAGCTTCCGGGACAGGGTCAACAATGAGCAGTTCTTC	CASFRDRVNNEQFF
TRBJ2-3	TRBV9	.	TGTGCCAGCAGCCAGAGCACAGATACGCAGTATTTT	CASSQSTDTQYF
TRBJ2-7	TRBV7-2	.	TGTGCCAGCAGTCCTCCCCCCCCCAGCTCCTACGAGCAGTACTTC	CASSPPPPSSYEQYF
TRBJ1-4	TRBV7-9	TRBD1	TGTGCCAGCAGCTTTCCCAGGGGGGAGTTGTCTAATGAAAAACTGTTTTTT	CASSFPRGELSNEKLFF
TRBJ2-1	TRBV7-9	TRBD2	TGTGCCACCTCCCCAGCGGGGGGGGTCCATGAGCAGTTCTTC	CATSPAGGVHEQFF
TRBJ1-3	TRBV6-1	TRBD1	TGTGCCAGCAGTGAAAGAGGGGGCGCCACTGGAAACACCATATATTTT	CASSERGGATGNTIYF
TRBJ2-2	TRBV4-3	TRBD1	TGCGCCAGCAGCCCGGGACAGGGGTCCACCGGGGAGCTGTTTTTT	CASSPGQGSTGELFF
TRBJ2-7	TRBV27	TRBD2	TGTGCCAGCAGGACCTGGGGCGGGGGGCTCGACGAGCAGTACTTC	CASRTWGGGLDEQYF